The 21 T cell receptor beta chains below come from one sample, sequenced in a study of blood T cell repertoires in COVID-19. The data were produced by immunoSEQ multiplex PCR, yet TCRdb's version contains in-frame clones alone and is incomplete. Among approximately 230,000 clones listed, 85% to 90% were seen once. The sequenced sample was PBMCs or T cells enriched from blood (not recorded which). These receptors came from a man aged 35 to 55 who had recovered from COVID-19.

The rearrangement uses TRBV27 and TRBJ1-4; 8 bases are shared with TRBD1. The J segment lost 3 bases and the V segment lost 6 bases, leaving 3 bases of the junction unmatched. CDR3 length: 14 residues. Germline V gene data show CDR1 as MNHEY and CDR2 as SMNVEV (reference sequence). CDR3 in amino acids: CASRQGASNEKLFF. As DNA, the CDR3 is TGTGCCAGCAGGCAGGGGGCTTCTAATGAAAAACTGTTTTTT.

The CDR3 bases are TGTGCCAGCAGCGAACAATTAACAGGGGAAGCTTTCTTT. Translation: CASSEQLTGEAFF. V usage is TRBV11-2 and J usage is TRBJ1-1; D perhaps matches TRBD1 (6 bases). The V gene lost 5 bases and the J gene lost 8 bases, with 15 bases spanning the gap. The germline CDR1 and CDR2 sequences are SGHAT and FQNNGV. There are 13 residues in the CDR3.

The chain couples TRBV12-3 or TRBV12-4 to TRBJ2-1; unclear D gene. V lost 8 bases to trimming and J lost 7 bases, with 9 bases between them. This CDR3 is 11 amino acids long. The CDR3 is CASGRSNEQFF. Written as DNA, the CDR3 is TGTGCCAGCGGCAGATCAAATGAGCAGTTCTTC.

The chain employs TRBV30 and TRBJ2-7; D possibly corresponds to TRBD1 (5 bases). Between the trimmed V and J ends, which lost 1 base and 2 bases, there was a span of 12 bases. Germline V gene sequence: CDR1 GTSNPN, CDR2 SVGIG (reference sequence). This CDR3 has 14 amino acids. CDR3 nucleotide sequence: TGTGCCTGGAGTGCCTCCAGGGAACCCTACGAGCAGTACTTC. Protein: CAWSASREPYEQYF.

V gene TRBV9 combines with J gene TRBJ1-4; tentatively, D is TRBD1 (5 bases). Germline CDR1 reads SGDLS; CDR2 reads YYNGEE. Trimming removed 3 bases at V and 7 bases at J, with 13 bases between. The CDR3 loop spans 14 amino acids. CDR3 amino acids: CASSGGADGEKLFF. CDR3 coding DNA: TGTGCCAGCAGCGGGGGCGCTGACGGTGAAAAACTGTTTTTT.

V and J are TRBV29-1 and TRBJ2-7; tentative D call: TRBD2 (6 bases). V was cut by 7 bases and J by 6 bases, with 16 bases left in between. This CDR3 has 12 residues. Germline loops: CDR1 SQVTM, CDR2 ANQGSEA. Written as DNA, the CDR3 is TGCAGCGCCCCCGGGGGATCGGGCGAGCAGTACTTC. Its translation: CSAPGGSGEQYF.

The CDR3: CAISSGLAGGGSYEQYF. The CDR3 nucleotides are TGTGCCATCAGTTCTGGACTAGCGGGAGGAGGTTCCTACGAGCAGTACTTC. This chain links TRBV10-3 with TRBJ2-7, with TRBD2 identical over 14 bases. There are 17 residues in the CDR3. V was pared by 5 bases and J by 1 base, with 7 bases of the junction left unmatched. The germline gives CDR1 ENHRY, CDR2 SYGVKD.

The chain combines TRBV27 with TRBJ1-2, with TRBD1 as a possible D gene (5 bases). Germline V gene data show CDR1 as MNHEY and CDR2 as SMNVEV (reference sequence). This CDR3 is 11 amino acids long. V was cut by 10 bases and J by 4 bases, with 10 bases left in between. The chain's CDR3 is CATRQFYGYTF. DNA for the CDR3: TGTGCCACCAGACAGTTCTATGGCTACACCTTC.

This chain links TRBV10-3 with TRBJ2-5, with D perhaps matching TRBD2 (5 bases). V shed 4 bases and J shed 5 bases, with 11 bases lying between them. The CDR3 covers 13 residues. Looked up from germline, CDR1 is ENHRY and CDR2 is SYGVKD. This CDR3 is CAISGFGEETQYF. CDR3 sequence (DNA): TGTGCCATCAGTGGCTTTGGGGAGGAGACCCAGTACTTC.

V and J are TRBV10-3 and TRBJ1-5, with D perhaps TRBD1 (6 bases). The V end lost 0 bases, the J end lost 7 bases, and 10 bases lay between the germline ends. There are 14 residues in the CDR3. Looked up from germline, CDR1 is ENHRY and CDR2 is SYGVKD. CDR3 DNA sequence: TGTGCCATCAGTGAGTCCAGGGGAAGCCAGCCCCAGCATTTT. Its protein is CAISESRGSQPQHF.

This chain uses TRBV4-3 with TRBJ1-5; D is undetermined. Trimming pared 1 base from V and 5 bases from J, leaving 6 bases between. The CDR3 length is 13 residues. The germline gives CDR1 LGHNA, CDR2 YSLEER. CDR3 DNA: TGCGCCAGCAGCCAAGGGCAAGATCAGCCCCAGCATTTT. This gives the protein CASSQGQDQPQHF.

This clone was recorded a few times. The chain is built from TRBV30 and TRBJ2-7; 7 bases are a match to TRBD2. The CDR3 length is 15 residues. V lost 1 base, J lost 1 base, and 7 bases stayed unmatched. Germline V gene sequence: CDR1 GTSNPN, CDR2 SVGIG (reference sequence). CDR3 DNA sequence: TGTGCCTGGAGTGCCGGACTAGATCATTCCTACGAGCAGTACTTC. Translating gives CAWSAGLDHSYEQYF.

The chain couples TRBV9 to TRBJ1-5, with a weak D call TRBD1 (5 bases). The V and J ends lost 6 bases and 5 bases respectively, with 15 bases between them. This CDR3 is 14 amino acids long. Germline CDR1 and CDR2: SGDLS and YYNGEE. CDR3 loop: CASNSGDWDQPQHF. The CDR3 nucleotides are TGTGCCAGCAATTCGGGGGATTGGGATCAGCCCCAGCATTTT.

This clone was recorded once. The rearrangement links TRBV10-3 to TRBJ2-2; TRBD1 might be the D (5 bases). There are 11 residues in the CDR3. V shed 7 bases and J shed 5 bases, with 5 bases lying between them. Germline CDR1 is ENHRY and CDR2 is SYGVKD. The CDR3 region is CAITGTGELFF. The CDR3 DNA reads TGTGCCATCACAGGGACCGGGGAGCTGTTTTTT.

J is TRBJ2-3 and V is TRBV10-3, with D tentatively TRBD2 (6 bases). Germline V CDR1 and CDR2: ENHRY, SYGVKD. This CDR3 spans 15 amino acids. V was cut by 7 bases and J by 2 bases, with 16 bases left in between. DNA for the CDR3: TGTGCCATCAACCCACAACCGGGAGCCACAGATACGCAGTATTTT. This codes for CAINPQPGATDTQYF.

V usage is TRBV6-4 and J usage is TRBJ1-4; D is possibly TRBD1 (6 bases). This CDR3 has 13 amino acids. The V gene's germline CDR1 is MRHNA and CDR2 SNTAGT. Trimming pared 2 bases from V and 10 bases from J, leaving 11 bases between. CDR3 region: CASSDVGGAKLFF. The CDR3 bases are TGTGCCAGCAGTGACGTCGGGGGGGCAAAACTGTTTTTT.

The chain employs TRBV6-5 and TRBJ1-1; 7 bases agree with TRBD1. The V gene's germline CDR1 is MNHEY and CDR2 SVGAGI. The CDR3 loop spans 13 amino acids. Trimming at V came to 6 bases and at J to 8 bases, leaving 9 bases not matched to a gene. CDR3 region: CASRDTLTGEAFF. As DNA, the CDR3 is TGTGCCAGCAGGGACACACTGACAGGGGAAGCTTTCTTT.

The genes are TRBV3-1 (or the pseudogene TRBV3-2) and TRBJ2-1, with 9 bases lining up with TRBD2. The CDR3 spans 18 residues. V lost 1 base and J lost 4; bases outside the gene matches: 11. Germline assignment: CDR1 LGHDT and CDR2 YNNKEL (reference sequence). For the CDR3, the DNA is TGTGCCAGCAGCCAAGGGACTCTTACTAGCGGGTTTTACAATGAGCAGTTCTTC. Its translation is CASSQGTLTSGFYNEQFF.

This clone came up once. CDR3 nucleotides: TGTGCCAGCAGTTACGGGGACACCCCGCAGGGAAAACTGTTTTTT. As protein: CASSYGDTPQGKLFF. V usage is TRBV6-5 and J usage is TRBJ1-4, with D maybe TRBD1 (6 bases). CDR3 size: 15 residues. Germline-derived CDR1 and CDR2 are MNHEY and SVGAGI. The V end was cut by 2 bases, the J end by 10 bases, with 17 bases between.

This clone was seen a few times. J is TRBJ1-2 and V is TRBV7-2; possible D gene TRBD1, 6 bases. V was pared by 4 bases and J by 4 bases, with 10 bases between. The germline V gene has CDR1 SGHTA and CDR2 FQGNSA. The CDR3 loop spans 13 amino acids. CDR3 nucleotides: TGTGCCAGCAGCTCCGGACAGCCCTATGGCTACACCTTC. It is translated as CASSSGQPYGYTF.

The chain employs TRBV27 and TRBJ2-3; TRBD1 agrees at 7 bases. Germline CDR1 is MNHEY and CDR2 is SMNVEV (reference sequence). This CDR3 has 15 amino acids. The V segment lost 3 bases and the J segment 0 bases; nucleotides outside the gene matches: 3. For the CDR3, the DNA is TGTGCCAGCAGTTTCGGGACAGCTAGCACAGATACGCAGTATTTT. Protein sequence: CASSFGTASTDTQYF.